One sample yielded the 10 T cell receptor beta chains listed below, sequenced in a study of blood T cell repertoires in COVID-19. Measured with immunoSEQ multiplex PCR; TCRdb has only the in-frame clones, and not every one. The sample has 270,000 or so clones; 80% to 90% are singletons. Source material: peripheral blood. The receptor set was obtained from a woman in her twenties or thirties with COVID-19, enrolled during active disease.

CDR3 coding DNA: TGTGCCAGCAGTAGGGGTTTGTATTCACCCCTCCACTTT. Amino acid sequence: CASSRGLYSPLHF. The V and J genes are TRBV6-5 and TRBJ1-6; D may be TRBD1 (5 bases). CDR1 is MNHEY and CDR2 is SVGAGI in the germline V gene. With 5 bases removed from V and 8 bases from J, the gap between germline ends came to 10 bases. The CDR3 has 13 residues.

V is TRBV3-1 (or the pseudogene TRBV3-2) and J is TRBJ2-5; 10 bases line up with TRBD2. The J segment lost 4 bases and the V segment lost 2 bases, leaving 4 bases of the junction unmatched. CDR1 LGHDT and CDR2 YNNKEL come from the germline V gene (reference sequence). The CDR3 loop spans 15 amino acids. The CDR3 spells CASSQLSGGIETQYF. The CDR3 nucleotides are TGTGCCAGCAGCCAACTTAGCGGGGGGATAGAGACCCAGTACTTC.

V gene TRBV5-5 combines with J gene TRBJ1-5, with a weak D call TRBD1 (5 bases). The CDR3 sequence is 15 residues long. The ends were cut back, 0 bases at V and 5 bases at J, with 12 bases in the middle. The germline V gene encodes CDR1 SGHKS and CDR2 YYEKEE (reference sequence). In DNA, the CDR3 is TGTGCCAGCAGCTTGGGCAGGGCCGTCGATCAGCCCCAGCATTTT. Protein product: CASSLGRAVDQPQHF.

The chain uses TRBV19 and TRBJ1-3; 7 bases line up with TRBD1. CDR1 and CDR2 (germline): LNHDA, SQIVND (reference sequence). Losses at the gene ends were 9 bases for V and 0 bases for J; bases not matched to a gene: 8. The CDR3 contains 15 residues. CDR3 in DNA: TGTGCCAGCGGACGACGGGACAGCTCTGGAAACACCATATATTTT. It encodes CASGRRDSSGNTIYF.

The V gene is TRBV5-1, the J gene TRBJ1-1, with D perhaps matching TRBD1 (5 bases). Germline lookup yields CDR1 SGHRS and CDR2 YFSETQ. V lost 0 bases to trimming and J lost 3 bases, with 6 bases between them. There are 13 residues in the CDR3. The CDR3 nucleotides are TGCGCCAGCAGCTTGGCGACAGACACTGAAGCTTTCTTT. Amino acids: CASSLATDTEAFF.

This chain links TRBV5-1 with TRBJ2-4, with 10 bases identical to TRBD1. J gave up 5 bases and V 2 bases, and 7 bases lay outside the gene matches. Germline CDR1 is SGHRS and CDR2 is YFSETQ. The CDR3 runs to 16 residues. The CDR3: CASSFRRQGAQNIQYF. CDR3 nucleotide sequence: TGCGCCAGCAGCTTCCGGAGACAGGGGGCGCAAAACATTCAGTACTTC.

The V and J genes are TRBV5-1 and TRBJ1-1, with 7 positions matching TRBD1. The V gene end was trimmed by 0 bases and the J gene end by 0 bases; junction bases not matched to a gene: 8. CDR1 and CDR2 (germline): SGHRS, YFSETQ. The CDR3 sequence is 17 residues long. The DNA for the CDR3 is TGCGCCAGCAGCTTGGTGTTTCGGGGACAGATGAACACTGAAGCTTTCTTT. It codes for CASSLVFRGQMNTEAFF.

The CDR3 DNA reads TGTGCCAGCAGTCTACGTACTCCCCTACCGACTAGCACAGATACGCAGTATTTT. It is translated as CASSLRTPLPTSTDTQYF. This sequence joins TRBV27 and TRBJ2-3; D call uncertain. V was shortened by 5 bases and J by 0 bases, with 21 bases between the two germline ends. Looked up from germline, CDR1 is MNHEY and CDR2 is SMNVEV (reference sequence). The CDR3 runs to 18 residues.

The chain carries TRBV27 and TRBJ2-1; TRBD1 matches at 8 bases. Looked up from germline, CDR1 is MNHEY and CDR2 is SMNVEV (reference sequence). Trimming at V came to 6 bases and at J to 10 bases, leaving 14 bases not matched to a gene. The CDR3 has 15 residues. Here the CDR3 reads CASSLRGPSSREQFF. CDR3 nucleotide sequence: TGTGCCAGCAGCCTCAGGGGGCCATCATCGCGGGAGCAGTTCTTC.

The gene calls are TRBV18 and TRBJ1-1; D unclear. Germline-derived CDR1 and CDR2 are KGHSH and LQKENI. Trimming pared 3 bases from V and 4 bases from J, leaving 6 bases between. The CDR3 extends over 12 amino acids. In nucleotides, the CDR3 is TGTGCCAGCTCACCCTATGTCACTGAAGCTTTCTTT. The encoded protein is CASSPYVTEAFF.